This T cell receptor beta chain is drawn from a study of shared clonotypes between healthy human individuals. CD8 cells regarded as naive lacked CD45RO, were positively chosen for CCR7, and omitted terminally differentiated effector memory CD45RA+ cells. Trimming shortened V by 5 bases and J by 5 bases, and 20 bases separated the two germline ends. CDR1 is MDHEN, CDR2 SYDVKM, per germline. The CDR3 length is 16 residues. General study results and limits: Inspection by rarefaction showed sorted-subset sequencing to be incomplete despite large depth.

This clone was detected once. No antigen is known for it. Only in-frame clones appear in the TCRdb table, and some are missing; sequencing was by immunoSEQ multiplex PCR. Among about 2.1 million clones listed, 90% to 95% were seen once. The chain employs TRBV28 and TRBJ2-3, with D possibly matching TRBD1 (5 bases). The receptor comes from a man aged 18 to 30 in good health. Some clones in this sample may be carry-over from other donors' samples. What was sequenced was naive CD8+ T cells from PBMCs. In DNA form, the CDR3 reads TGTGCCAGCAGTCTAACGCCTACAGGTGCGGAAGATACGCAGTATTTT. Its protein product is CASSLTPTGAEDTQYF. The full variable domain, its missing parts supplied by reference TRBV28 and TRBJ2-3, is DVKVTQSSRYLVKRTGEKVFLECVQDMDHENMFWYRQDPGLGLRLIYFSYDVKMKEKGDIPEGYSVSREKKERFSLILESASTNQTSMYLCASSLTPTGAEDTQYFGPGTRLTVL.